The clone carrying this T cell receptor (beta chain) was counted only a few times. What it binds is not known. This CDR3 is 17 amino acids long. Germline CDR1 MGHRA, CDR2 YSYEKL. J was trimmed by 4 bases and V by 4 bases; bases with no gene match: 7. The sample is drawn from a study of cytomegalovirus exposure and HLA in healthy donors. Vbeta (60) and Jbeta (13) primers were used in the PCR. Sequenced by immunoSEQ multiplex PCR; TCRdb stores in-frame clones only, minus some. The sample carries more than 85,000 clones, around 80% recorded once. General study points: Reports showed the classifier diagnosing cytomegalovirus status with high specificity and sensitivity. With later analysis, a missense DCLRE1C variant became linked to TCR beta V- and J-gene trimming.

Sequencing input: PBMCs. The TCR was taken from a man aged 25 to 40 in good health and CMV-seronegative. The rearrangement joins TRBV4-1 to TRBJ2-3, with TRBD2 matching 14 bases. The CDR3 is CASSRAGLAGGSDTQYF. Written as DNA, the CDR3 is TGCGCCAGCAGCCGGGCCGGACTAGCGGGGGGATCAGATACGCAGTATTTT.